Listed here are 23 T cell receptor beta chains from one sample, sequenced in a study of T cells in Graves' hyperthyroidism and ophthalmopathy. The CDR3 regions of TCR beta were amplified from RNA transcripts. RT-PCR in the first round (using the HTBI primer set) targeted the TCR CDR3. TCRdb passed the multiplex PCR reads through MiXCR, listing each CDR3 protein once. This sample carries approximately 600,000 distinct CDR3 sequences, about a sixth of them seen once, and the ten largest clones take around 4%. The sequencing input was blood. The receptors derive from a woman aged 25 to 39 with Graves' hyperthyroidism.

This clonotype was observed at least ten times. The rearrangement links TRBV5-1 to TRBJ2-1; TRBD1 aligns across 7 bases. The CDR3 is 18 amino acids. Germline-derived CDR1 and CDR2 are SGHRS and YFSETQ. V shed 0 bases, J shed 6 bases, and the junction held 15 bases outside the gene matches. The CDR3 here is CASSLDIGVGGAGNEQFF. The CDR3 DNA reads TGCGCCAGCAGCTTGGACATCGGGGTAGGGGGCGCGGGCAATGAGCAGTTCTTC.

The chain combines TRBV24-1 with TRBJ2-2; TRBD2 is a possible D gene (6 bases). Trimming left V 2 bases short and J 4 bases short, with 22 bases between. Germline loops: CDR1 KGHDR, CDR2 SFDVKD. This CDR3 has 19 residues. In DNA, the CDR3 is TGTGCCACCAGTGATTCCGAATACGGGACTGGCGGAACCACCGGGGAGCTGTTTTTT. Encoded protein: CATSDSEYGTGGTTGELFF.

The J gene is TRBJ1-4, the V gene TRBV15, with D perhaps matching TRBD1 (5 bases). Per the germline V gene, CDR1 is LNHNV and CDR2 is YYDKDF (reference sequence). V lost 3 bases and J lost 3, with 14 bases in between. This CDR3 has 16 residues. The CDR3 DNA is TGTGCCACCAGCAGGGGACGAAGGGGTTCTAATGAAAAACTGTTTTTT. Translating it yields CATSRGRRGSNEKLFF.

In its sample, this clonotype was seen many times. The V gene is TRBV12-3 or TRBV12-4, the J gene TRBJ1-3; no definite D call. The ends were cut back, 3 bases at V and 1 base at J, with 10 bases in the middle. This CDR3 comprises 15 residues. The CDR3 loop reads CASSFSQTSGNTIYF. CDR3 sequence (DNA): TGTGCCAGCAGTTTCTCGCAGACTTCTGGAAACACCATATATTTT.

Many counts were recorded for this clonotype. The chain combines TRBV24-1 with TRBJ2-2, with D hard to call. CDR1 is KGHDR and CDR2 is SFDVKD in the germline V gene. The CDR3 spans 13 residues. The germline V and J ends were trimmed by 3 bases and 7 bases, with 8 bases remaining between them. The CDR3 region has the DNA TGTGCCACCAGTGATAGATACAACGGGGAGCTGTTTTTT. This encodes CATSDRYNGELFF.

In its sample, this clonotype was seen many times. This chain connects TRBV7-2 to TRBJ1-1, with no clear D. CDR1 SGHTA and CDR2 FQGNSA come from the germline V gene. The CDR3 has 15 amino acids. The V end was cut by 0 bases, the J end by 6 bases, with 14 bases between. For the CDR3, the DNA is TGTGCCAGCAGCTTAGCCGGGCAGCTCGGGCCTGAAGCTTTCTTT. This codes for CASSLAGQLGPEAFF.

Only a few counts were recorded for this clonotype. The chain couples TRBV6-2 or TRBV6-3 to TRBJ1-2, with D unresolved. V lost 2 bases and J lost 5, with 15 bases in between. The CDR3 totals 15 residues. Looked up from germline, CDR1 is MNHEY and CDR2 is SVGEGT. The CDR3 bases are TGTGCCAGCAGTTACCCAGGAGTGGAAAGATATGGCTACACCTTC. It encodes CASSYPGVERYGYTF.

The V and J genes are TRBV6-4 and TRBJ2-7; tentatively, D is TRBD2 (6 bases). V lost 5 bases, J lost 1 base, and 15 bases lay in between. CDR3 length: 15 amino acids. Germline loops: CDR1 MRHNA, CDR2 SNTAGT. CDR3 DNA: TGTGCCAGCAGTAGGGAGGATTCCCCTTCCTACGAGCAGTACTTC. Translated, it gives CASSREDSPSYEQYF.

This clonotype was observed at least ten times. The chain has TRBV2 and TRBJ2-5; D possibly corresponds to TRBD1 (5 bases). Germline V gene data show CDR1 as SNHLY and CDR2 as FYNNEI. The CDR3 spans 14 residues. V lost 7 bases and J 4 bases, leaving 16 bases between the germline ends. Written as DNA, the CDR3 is TGTGCCAGCATCCCGCCAGGGTCCCTAGAGACCCAGTACTTC. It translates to CASIPPGSLETQYF.

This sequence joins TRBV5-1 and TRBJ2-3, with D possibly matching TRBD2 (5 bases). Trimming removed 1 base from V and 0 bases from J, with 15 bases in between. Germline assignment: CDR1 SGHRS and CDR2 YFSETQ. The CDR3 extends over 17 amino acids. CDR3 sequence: CASSLRTQPLSTDTQYF. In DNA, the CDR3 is TGCGCCAGCAGCTTGCGGACTCAACCTCTTAGCACAGATACGCAGTATTTT.

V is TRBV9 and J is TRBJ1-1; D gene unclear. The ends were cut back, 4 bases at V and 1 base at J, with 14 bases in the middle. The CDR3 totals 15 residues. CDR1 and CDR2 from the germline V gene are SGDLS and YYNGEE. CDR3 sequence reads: CASSPPEGQNTEAFF. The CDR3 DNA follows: TGTGCCAGCAGCCCCCCGGAGGGCCAGAACACTGAAGCTTTCTTT.

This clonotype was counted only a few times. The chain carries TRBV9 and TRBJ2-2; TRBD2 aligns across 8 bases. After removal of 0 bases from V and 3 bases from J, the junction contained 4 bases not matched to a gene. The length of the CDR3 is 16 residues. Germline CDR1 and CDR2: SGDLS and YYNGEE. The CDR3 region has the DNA TGTGCCAGCAGCGTAGATCCTAGCGGGTACACCGGGGAGCTGTTTTTT. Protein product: CASSVDPSGYTGELFF.

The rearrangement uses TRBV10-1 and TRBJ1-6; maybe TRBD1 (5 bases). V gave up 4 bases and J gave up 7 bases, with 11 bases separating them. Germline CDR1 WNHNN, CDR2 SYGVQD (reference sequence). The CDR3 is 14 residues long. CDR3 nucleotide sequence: TGCGCCAGCAGTGCCGAGGGGTCCAATTCACCCCTCCACTTT. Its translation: CASSAEGSNSPLHF.

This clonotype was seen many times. The CDR3: CASSFGRSSGEQFF. The DNA of the CDR3 is TGTGCCAGCAGTTTCGGCAGGTCCAGCGGTGAGCAGTTCTTC. V and J are TRBV12-3 or TRBV12-4 and TRBJ2-1, with a possible D match to TRBD2 (5 bases). This CDR3 comprises 14 residues. V gave up 3 bases and J gave up 9 bases, with 15 bases separating them.

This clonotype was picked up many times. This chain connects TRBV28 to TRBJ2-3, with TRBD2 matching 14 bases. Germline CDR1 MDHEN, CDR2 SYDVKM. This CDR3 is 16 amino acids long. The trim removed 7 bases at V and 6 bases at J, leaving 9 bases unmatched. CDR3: CASKVPGLAGVDTQYF. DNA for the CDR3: TGTGCCAGCAAGGTTCCGGGACTAGCGGGAGTGGATACGCAGTATTTT.

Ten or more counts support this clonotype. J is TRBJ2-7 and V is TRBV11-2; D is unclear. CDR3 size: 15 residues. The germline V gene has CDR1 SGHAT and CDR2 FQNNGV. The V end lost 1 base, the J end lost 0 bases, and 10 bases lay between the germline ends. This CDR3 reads CASSLVDRGSYEQYF. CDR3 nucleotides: TGTGCCAGCAGCTTAGTTGACCGAGGCTCCTACGAGCAGTACTTC.

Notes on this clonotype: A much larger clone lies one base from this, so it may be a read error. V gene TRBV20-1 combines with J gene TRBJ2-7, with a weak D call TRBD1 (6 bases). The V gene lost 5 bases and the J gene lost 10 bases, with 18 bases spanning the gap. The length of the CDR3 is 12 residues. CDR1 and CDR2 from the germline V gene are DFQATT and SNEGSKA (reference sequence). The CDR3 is CSAGQFRLDQYF. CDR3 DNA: TGCAGTGCTGGACAGTTTAGGCTCGACCAGTACTTC.

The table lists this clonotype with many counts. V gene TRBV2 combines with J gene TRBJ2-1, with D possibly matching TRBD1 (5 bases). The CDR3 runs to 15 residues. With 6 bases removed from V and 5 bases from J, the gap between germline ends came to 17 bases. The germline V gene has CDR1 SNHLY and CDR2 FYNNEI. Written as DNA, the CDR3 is TGTGCCAGCAGAGGGGTCAGACTGATTAACAATGAGCAGTTCTTC. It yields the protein CASRGVRLINNEQFF.

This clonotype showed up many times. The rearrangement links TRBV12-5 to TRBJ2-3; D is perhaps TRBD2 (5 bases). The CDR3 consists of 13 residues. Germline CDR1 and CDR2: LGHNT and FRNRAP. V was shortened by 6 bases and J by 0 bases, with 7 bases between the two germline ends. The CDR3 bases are TGTGCTAGTGGACGGGGAAGCACAGATACGCAGTATTTT. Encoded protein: CASGRGSTDTQYF.

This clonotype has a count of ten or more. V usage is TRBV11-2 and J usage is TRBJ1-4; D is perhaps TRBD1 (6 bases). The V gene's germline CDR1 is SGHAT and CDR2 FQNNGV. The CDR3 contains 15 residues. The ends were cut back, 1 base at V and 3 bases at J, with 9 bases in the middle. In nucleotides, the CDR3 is TGTGCCAGCAGCTTAGGGACAGAGCCTAATGAAAAACTGTTTTTT. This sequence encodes CASSLGTEPNEKLFF.

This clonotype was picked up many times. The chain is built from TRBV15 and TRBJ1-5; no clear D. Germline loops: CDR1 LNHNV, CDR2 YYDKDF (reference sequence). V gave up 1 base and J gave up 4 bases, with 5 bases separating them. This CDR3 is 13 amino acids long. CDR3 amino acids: CATSRAFNQPQHF. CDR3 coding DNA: TGTGCCACCAGCAGAGCATTTAATCAGCCCCAGCATTTT.

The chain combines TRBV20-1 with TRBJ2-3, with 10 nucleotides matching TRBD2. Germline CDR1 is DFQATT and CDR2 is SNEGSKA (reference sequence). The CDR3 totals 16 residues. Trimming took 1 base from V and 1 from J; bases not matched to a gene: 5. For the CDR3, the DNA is TGCAGTGCTAGAGTCCTAGCGGGAGTAGGCACAGATACGCAGTATTTT. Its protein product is CSARVLAGVGTDTQYF.

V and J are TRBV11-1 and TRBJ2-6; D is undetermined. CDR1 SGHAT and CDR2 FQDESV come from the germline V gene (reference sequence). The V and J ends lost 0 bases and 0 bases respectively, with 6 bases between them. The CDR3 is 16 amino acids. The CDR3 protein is CASSLASPSGANVLTF. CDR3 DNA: TGTGCCAGCAGCTTAGCTTCCCCCTCTGGGGCCAACGTCCTGACTTTC. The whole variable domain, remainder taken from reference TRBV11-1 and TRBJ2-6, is EAEVAQSPRYKITEKSQAVAFWCDPISGHATLYWYRQILGQGPELLVQFQDESVVDDSQLPKDRFSAERLKGVDSTLKIQPAELGDSAMYLCASSLASPSGANVLTFGAGSRLTVL.